The clone carrying this TCR beta chain has only a few counts. Its target is not known. CDR1 and CDR2 (germline): GTSNPN, SVGIG (reference sequence). The CDR3 runs 13 residues. V lost 2 bases and J lost 7, with 15 bases in between. The sample is drawn from a study of beta chain features in type 1 diabetes. Sequenced material consisted of expressed TCRB transcripts (all of the isolated RNA was reverse transcribed). The method was immunoSEQ multiplex PCR; TCRdb's version includes in-frame clones alone and lacks a portion of them. The data show roughly 340,000 clones, roughly 12% seen once. Study-wide findings and caveats: Across patients, naive, central memory and Treg TCRB repertoires exhibited apparently greater similarity than was observed across healthy donors. Moderate but significant shortening of TCRB CDR3s was recorded in all four CD4+ subsets from Type 1 diabetes patients. High-TCR-expressing cells could be over-represented by cDNA sequencing.

This rearrangement joins TRBV30 to TRBJ2-7; tentative D call: TRBD2 (6 bases). Material for sequencing was naive CD4+ T cells from blood. This receptor was taken from a woman between 18 and 30 years old with type 1 diabetes. The CDR3, as DNA: TGTGCCTGGAGTAGCGGGTTCCTGAGGGAGCAGTACTTC. Protein product: CAWSSGFLREQYF.